This passage covers 17 T cell receptor beta chains from one sample sequenced in a study of T-cell reconstitution after alpha-beta-depleted transplantation in children. For TCRbeta, the library was prepared with unique molecular identifiers. TCRdb re-derived calls from the PCR reads in MiXCR, one entry per CDR3 protein. There are some 48,000 distinct CDR3 sequences in the sample; about 5% occur only once, and more than 30% lies in the top ten. Sequenced here: PBMCs, mostly from graft donor cells, sampled 60 days after TCRalphabeta/CD19-depleted stem cell transplant. The receptors come from a female patient between 2 and 15 years old who had a stem cell transplant for aplastic anemia, so the T cells may come from the graft donor.

This clonotype was seen ten or more times. The rearrangement links TRBV7-2 to TRBJ2-7; 14 bases align to TRBD2. The V segment lost 5 bases and the J segment 2 bases; nucleotides outside the gene matches: 8. Germline values: CDR1 SGHTA, CDR2 FQGNSA. This CDR3 is 17 amino acids long. In DNA form, the CDR3 reads TGTGCCAGCAGCCCGAGGGCGACTAGCGGGAGGGCCTACGAGCAGTACTTC. Translation: CASSPRATSGRAYEQYF.

Turning to this clonotype: The junction departs from germline at one end; a sequencing error may be responsible. The rearrangement joins TRBV7-9 to TRBJ2-1; tentatively, D is TRBD1 (5 bases). The germline V gene encodes CDR1 SEHNR and CDR2 FQNEAQ (reference sequence). The CDR3 consists of 13 residues. The DNA of the CDR3 is TGTGCCAGCAGCTGGGGCGGAACCAATGAGCTGTTCTTC. This codes for CASSWGGTNELFF.

This clonotype has ten or more counts. CDR3: CASSLGTSGIDTQYF. In DNA, the CDR3 is TGCGCCAGCAGCCTCGGGACTAGCGGGATAGATACGCAGTATTTT. The chain combines TRBV4-1 with TRBJ2-3, with TRBD2 identical over 13 bases. Unmatched junction bases numbered 3, after V lost 4 bases and J lost 5 bases. The CDR3 loop spans 15 amino acids. CDR1 and CDR2 (germline): MGHRA, YSYEKL.

This clonotype was detected only a few times. This chain joins TRBV21-1 and TRBJ2-7. TRBV21-1 constitutes a pseudogene. The length of the CDR3 is 9 residues. DNA for the CDR3: TGTGCCAGCAGCAAAAGGGAGTACTTC. Encoded protein: CASSKREYF.

This clonotype was observed many times. This chain uses TRBV9 with TRBJ1-3, with D uncertain. CDR3 length: 17 amino acids. Trimming left V 3 bases short and J 2 bases short, with 18 bases between. Germline-derived CDR1 and CDR2 are SGDLS and YYNGEE. The CDR3: CASSGEGIWGAGNTIYF. Written as DNA, the CDR3 is TGTGCCAGCAGCGGAGAAGGGATTTGGGGAGCTGGAAACACCATATATTTT.

This clonotype was detected ten times or more. The chain couples TRBV30 to TRBJ2-7, with TRBD2 matching 10 bases. The ends lost 3 bases at V and 1 base at J; junction bases unmatched: 6. The CDR3 runs 15 residues. The germline gives CDR1 GTSNPN, CDR2 SVGIG (reference sequence). The CDR3: CAWRRTSGPSYEQYF. For the CDR3, the DNA is TGTGCCTGGAGGCGGACTAGCGGCCCTTCCTACGAGCAGTACTTC.

This clonotype was observed many times. The chain combines TRBV20-1 with TRBJ2-2; D may be TRBD1 or TRBD2 (6 bases each). CDR3 length equals 14 residues. V gave up 0 bases and J gave up 8 bases, with 13 bases separating them. The germline V gene encodes CDR1 DFQATT and CDR2 SNEGSKA (reference sequence). In nucleotides, the CDR3 is TGCAGTGCTAGAGATTACGGGGGCGGTGGGGAGCTGTTTTTT. This codes for CSARDYGGGGELFF.

This clonotype showed up many times. This rearrangement joins TRBV5-6 to TRBJ2-2; the D is unclear. The length of the CDR3 is 13 residues. Germline V CDR1 and CDR2: SGHDT, YYEEEE. Between the trimmed V and J ends, which lost 0 bases and 6 bases, there was a span of 6 bases. CDR3 loop: CASSLVGSGELFF. CDR3 DNA sequence: TGTGCCAGCAGCTTGGTGGGGTCCGGGGAGCTGTTTTTT. Variable domain in full (rest from reference TRBV5-6 and TRBJ2-2): DAGVTQSPTHLIKTRGQQVTLRCSPKSGHDTVSWYQQALGQGPQFIFQYYEEEERQRGNFPDRFSGHQFPNYSSELNVNALLLGDSALYLCASSLVGSGELFFGEGSRLTVL.

This clonotype was recorded many times. V is TRBV7-8 and J is TRBJ2-5, with D unclear. The CDR3 length is 13 residues. The V gene's germline CDR1 is SGHVS and CDR2 FQNEAQ. Trimming took off 5 bases at V and 9 bases at J, with 16 bases between the two ends. The CDR3 bases are TGTGCCAGCAGCGCCCAAATTTTGGTGGCCCAGTACTTC. Its translation: CASSAQILVAQYF. Using reference TRBV7-8 and TRBJ2-5 for the parts outside the CDR3, the full variable domain is GAGVSQSPRYKVAKRGQDVALRCDPISGHVSLFWYQQALGQGPEFLTYFQNEAQLDKSGLPSDRFFAERPEGSVSTLKIQRTQQEDSAVYLCASSAQILVAQYFGPGTRLLVL.

This clonotype appeared many times. This chain connects TRBV27 to TRBJ2-6; 10 bases are shared with TRBD2. The CDR3 runs to 17 residues. Germline loops: CDR1 MNHEY, CDR2 SMNVEV (reference sequence). With V trimmed by 2 bases and J by 1 base, 2 bases remained unmatched. CDR3 coding DNA: TGTGCCAGCAGTTTACTAGCGGGGGCTTCTGGGGCCAACGTCCTGACTTTC. It translates to CASSLLAGASGANVLTF.

The chain combines TRBV6-5 with TRBJ2-5; D possibly matches TRBD1 or TRBD2 (9 bases each). From germline, CDR1 is MNHEY and CDR2 SVGAGI. The CDR3 runs to 17 residues. V was pared by 5 bases and J by 5 bases, with 24 bases between. DNA for the CDR3: TGTGCCAGCAGTCAAGTGTACAGGGGGCTAGCGGGGGAGACCCAGTACTTC. It specifies CASSQVYRGLAGETQYF.

This clonotype was observed many times. The chain joins TRBV10-3 to TRBJ1-3; a weak D match, TRBD1 (5 bases). Germline V lookup: CDR1 ENHRY, CDR2 SYGVKD. With 2 bases removed from V and 4 bases from J, the gap between germline ends came to 9 bases. This CDR3 is built from 14 residues. CDR3 coding DNA: TGTGCCATCAGTGAGAGTGGGGCAGGAAACACCATATATTTT. Translated: CAISESGAGNTIYF.

This clonotype was observed many times. The V gene is TRBV4-2, the J gene TRBJ1-1, with 10 nucleotides matching TRBD1. CDR3 length: 15 amino acids. The germline gives CDR1 LGHNA, CDR2 YNFKEQ. V dropped 1 base and J dropped 5; count of bases not matched to a gene: 4. CDR3 protein: CASSQGGQGDTEAFF. In DNA form, the CDR3 reads TGTGCCAGCAGCCAAGGCGGACAGGGGGATACTGAAGCTTTCTTT.

This clonotype has more than one count but fewer than ten. The chain employs TRBV2 and TRBJ1-4; D ambiguous. Trimming removed 4 bases from V and 4 bases from J, with 10 bases in between. The CDR3 covers 14 residues. Germline V gene lookup returns CDR1 SNHLY and CDR2 FYNNEI. The CDR3 nucleotides read TGTGCCAGCAGTGTAGATTCCCTTAATGAAAAACTGTTTTTT. Its translation is CASSVDSLNEKLFF.

This clonotype was counted at least ten times. CDR3 protein: CASSEALLSYEQYF. The CDR3 bases are TGTGCCAGCAGTGAAGCGCTTCTAAGCTACGAGCAGTACTTC. J is TRBJ2-7 and V is TRBV2; no clear D gene. The V and J ends lost 0 bases and 3 bases respectively, with 9 bases between them. The CDR3 is made up of 14 amino acids. The germline V gene encodes CDR1 SNHLY and CDR2 FYNNEI.

This rearrangement joins TRBV18 to TRBJ1-1; the D gene is possibly TRBD1 (5 bases). Germline CDR1 is KGHSH and CDR2 is LQKENI. V dropped 1 base and J dropped 0 bases, with 12 bases sitting between them. The CDR3 is 16 residues long. Here the CDR3 reads CASSPRGGGMNTEAFF. CDR3 DNA sequence: TGTGCCAGCTCACCACGGGGCGGCGGAATGAACACTGAAGCTTTCTTT.

This clonotype was seen repeatedly, ten times or more. The chain is built from TRBV11-2 and TRBJ1-5, with unresolved D. Trimming took off 1 base at V and 3 bases at J, with 10 bases between the two ends. CDR3 length: 15 amino acids. Per germline, CDR1 SGHAT and CDR2 FQNNGV. The CDR3 DNA is TGTGCCAGCAGCTTAGGAGGGTGGAACAATCAGCCCCAGCATTTT. Its translation: CASSLGGWNNQPQHF.